A single sample gave rise to the 30 T cell receptor beta chains below, sequenced in a study of OX40 agonist ivuxolimab in advanced cancers. The protocol was immunoSEQ multiplex PCR, while the TCRdb copy is restricted to in-frame clones and leaves out a portion. The repertoire holds around 64,000 clones, roughly 80% seen once, with 1.2% in the top ten. The specimen comprised CD4+ or CD8+ T cells sorted from blood, sampled in a trial of the OX40 agonist ivuxolimab. The receptor source for this set is an adult with an advanced solid tumor such as melanoma, head and neck, liver or kidney cancer.

V gene TRBV6-1 combines with J gene TRBJ1-4; TRBD1 agrees at 10 bases. V shed 1 base, J shed 10 bases, and the junction held 3 bases outside the gene matches. The CDR3 is made up of 14 amino acids. CDR1 and CDR2 from the germline V gene are MNHNS and SASEGT. The CDR3 DNA follows: TGTGCCAGCAGTGAAGGCGGACAGGGGGGAAAACTGTTTTTT. It codes for CASSEGGQGGKLFF.

The V and J genes are TRBV5-8 and TRBJ2-1; TRBD2 agrees at 7 bases. V was pared by 2 bases and J by 5 bases, with 7 bases of the junction left unmatched. In germline, CDR1 is SGHTS, CDR2 YDEGEE. This CDR3 spans 15 amino acids. The CDR3 reads CASSFPSSGNNEQFF. CDR3 nucleotides: TGTGCCAGCAGCTTCCCATCTAGCGGAAACAATGAGCAGTTCTTC.

The CDR3 region is CASSVRFQTGELFF. The CDR3, as DNA: TGTGCCAGCAGCGTCCGGTTTCAGACCGGGGAGCTGTTTTTT. This chain links TRBV7-9 with TRBJ2-2; unclear D gene. The CDR3 covers 14 residues. Trimming took 5 bases from V and 5 from J, leaving 12 bases between them. CDR1 is SEHNR, CDR2 FQNEAQ, per germline (reference sequence).

The chain uses TRBV5-1 and TRBJ2-4; perhaps D is TRBD1 or TRBD2 (5 bases each). The CDR3 runs 14 residues. The germline CDR1 and CDR2 sequences are SGHRS and YFSETQ. Trimming removed 2 bases at V and 8 bases at J, with 14 bases between. CDR3 region: CASSFSGPPDIQYF. The CDR3 coding sequence is TGCGCCAGCAGCTTCTCGGGGCCCCCGGACATTCAGTACTTC. The full variable domain, with the rest looked up from reference TRBV5-1 and TRBJ2-4, is KAGVTQTPRYLIKTRGQQVTLSCSPISGHRSVSWYQQTPGQGLQFLFEYFSETQRNKGNFPGRFSGRQFSNSRSEMNVSTLELGDSALYLCASSFSGPPDIQYFGAGTRLSVL.

This clone was counted a few times. CDR3 sequence: CSAGTGGDSPLHF. For the CDR3, the DNA is TGCAGCGCCGGGACAGGGGGAGATTCACCCCTCCACTTT. J is TRBJ1-6 and V is TRBV29-1, with 11 bases matching TRBD1. In germline, CDR1 is SQVTM, CDR2 ANQGSEA. CDR3 length: 13 amino acids. Trimming removed 7 bases from V and 8 bases from J; junction bases left unmatched: 4.

The genes are TRBV18 and TRBJ2-7, with TRBD2 as a possible D gene (5 bases). Germline CDR1 KGHSH, CDR2 LQKENI. CDR3 length: 14 amino acids. V gave up 1 base and J gave up 2 bases, with 9 bases separating them. CDR3 bases: TGTGCCAGCTCACCACGGACTGACGCCTACGAGCAGTACTTC. This codes for CASSPRTDAYEQYF.

The chain combines TRBV15 with TRBJ2-1; 8 nucleotides match TRBD2. From germline, CDR1 is LNHNV and CDR2 YYDKDF (reference sequence). CDR3 length equals 13 residues. The V segment lost 9 bases and the J segment 4 bases; nucleotides outside the gene matches: 5. CDR3 amino acids: CATSGGTYNEQFF. CDR3 bases: TGTGCCACGAGCGGGGGAACATACAATGAGCAGTTCTTC.

V usage is TRBV9 and J usage is TRBJ1-2; D unresolved. Trimming removed 0 bases at V and 4 bases at J, with 4 bases between. Germline CDR1 reads SGDLS; CDR2 reads YYNGEE. CDR3 size: 12 residues. CDR3 DNA: TGTGCCAGCAGCGTAGGGGTCTATGGCTACACCTTC. Residues: CASSVGVYGYTF.

This chain links TRBV11-2 with TRBJ2-7; D is unresolved. Germline values: CDR1 SGHAT, CDR2 FQNNGV. There are 14 residues in the CDR3. The V end was cut by 5 bases, the J end by 7 bases, with 18 bases between. The CDR3 loop is CASSPVDLLKEQYF. CDR3 DNA sequence: TGTGCCAGCAGCCCCGTTGATCTGCTTAAGGAGCAGTACTTC. The whole variable domain, filled in from reference TRBV11-2 and TRBJ2-7, reads EAGVAQSPRYKIIEKRQSVAFWCNPISGHATLYWYQQILGQGPKLLIQFQNNGVVDDSQLPKDRFSAERLKGVDSTLKIQPAKLEDSAVYLCASSPVDLLKEQYFGPGTRLTVT.

V is TRBV5-1 and J is TRBJ1-2; 7 positions match TRBD1. The junction had 5 bases not matched to a gene; V was cut back by 7 bases and J by 8 bases. Germline CDR1 is SGHRS and CDR2 is YFSETQ. The CDR3 is made up of 11 amino acids. DNA for the CDR3: TGCGCCAGCTTCGGAGGGGGCGGCTACACCTTC. Protein product: CASFGGGGYTF.

The chain is built from TRBV9 and TRBJ1-1; TRBD1 is a possible D gene (5 bases). The V end lost 0 bases, the J end lost 3 bases, and 6 bases lay between the germline ends. The CDR3 has 13 amino acids. Germline values: CDR1 SGDLS, CDR2 YYNGEE. In DNA, the CDR3 is TGTGCCAGCAGCGTAGTGGGGGACACTGAAGCTTTCTTT. It encodes CASSVVGDTEAFF.

V and J are TRBV5-1 and TRBJ2-7; 7 nucleotides align to TRBD1. CDR3 size: 15 residues. From germline, CDR1 is SGHRS and CDR2 YFSETQ. Losses at the gene ends were 4 bases for V and 2 bases for J; bases not matched to a gene: 9. CDR3 coding DNA: TGCGCCAGCAGCCCGGCCAGGACAGGCACCTACGAGCAGTACTTC. Amino acids: CASSPARTGTYEQYF.

V usage is TRBV6-5 and J usage is TRBJ1-1; D unclear. V gave up 7 bases and J gave up 1 base, with 10 bases separating them. Germline CDR1 and CDR2: MNHEY and SVGAGI. The CDR3 runs 13 residues. The CDR3 loop reads CASKFPGNTEAFF. The CDR3 DNA reads TGTGCCAGCAAATTCCCGGGGAACACTGAAGCTTTCTTT.

Judged by abundance, this clone is medium-sized. The rearrangement joins TRBV29-1 to TRBJ1-2; the match to TRBD1 covers 8 bases. This CDR3 region has 13 residues. The V gene's germline CDR1 is SQVTM and CDR2 ANQGSEA. The CDR3 reads CTSGTGLGDGYTF. DNA of the CDR3: TGCACCTCCGGGACAGGCCTCGGGGATGGCTACACCTTC.

Remarks on this clone: Other DNA sequences in this specimen translate into the identical CDR3. The CDR3 protein is CASSYSTAQETQYF. The CDR3 DNA follows: TGTGCCAGCAGTTACTCCACAGCCCAAGAGACCCAGTACTTC. V and J are TRBV6-6 and TRBJ2-5; D is ambiguous. Germline V gene data show CDR1 as MNHNY and CDR2 as SVGAGI (reference sequence). Trimming took off 0 bases at V and 1 base at J, with 6 bases between the two ends. The CDR3 consists of 14 residues.

V gene TRBV19 combines with J gene TRBJ1-4, with D possibly being TRBD1 (5 bases). Per the germline V gene, CDR1 is LNHDA and CDR2 is SQIVND (reference sequence). Between the trimmed V and J ends, which lost 6 bases and 8 bases, there was a span of 19 bases. The CDR3 runs to 15 residues. CDR3: CASRPGDRGGEKLFF. The CDR3 nucleotides read TGTGCCAGTAGGCCGGGTGACCGGGGGGGGGAAAAACTGTTTTTT. The full variable domain, its missing parts supplied by reference TRBV19 and TRBJ1-4, is DGGITQSPKYLFRKEGQNVTLSCEQNLNHDAMYWYRQDPGQGLRLIYYSQIVNDFQKGDIAEGYSVSREKKESFPLTVTSAQKNPTAFYLCASRPGDRGGEKLFFGSGTQLSVL.

The CDR3 reads CASSSGAASSYNEQFF. The DNA for the CDR3 is TGCGCCAGCAGCTCCGGAGCCGCTAGCTCCTACAATGAGCAGTTCTTC. V gene TRBV5-1 combines with J gene TRBJ2-1; no clear D. This CDR3 is 16 amino acids long. Germline CDR1 and CDR2: SGHRS and YFSETQ. Trimming removed 3 bases from V and 0 bases from J, with 13 bases in between.

The genes are TRBV4-3 and TRBJ1-2, with unresolved D. This CDR3 is built from 14 residues. V dropped 0 bases and J dropped 8 bases, with 13 bases sitting between them. Germline-derived CDR1 and CDR2 are LGHNA and YSLEER. CDR3 sequence (DNA): TGCGCCAGCAGCCAAGATAGGGCGGAGGGAGGCTACACCTTC. It is translated as CASSQDRAEGGYTF.

The chain combines TRBV19 with TRBJ2-5, with D perhaps matching TRBD1 (6 bases). The germline gives CDR1 LNHDA, CDR2 SQIVND (reference sequence). The CDR3 spans 14 residues. V lost 6 bases, J lost 1 base, and 12 bases lay in between. CDR3 loop: CASSIQGFQETQYF. DNA for the CDR3: TGTGCCAGTAGCATACAGGGTTTCCAAGAGACCCAGTACTTC.

This clone was observed a few times. The J gene is TRBJ2-1, the V gene TRBV11-2; D perhaps matches TRBD2 (6 bases). V lost 5 bases and J lost 10, with 21 bases in between. CDR3 length: 15 residues. From germline, CDR1 is SGHAT and CDR2 FQNNGV. CDR3 loop: CASSPNVGGIGEQFF. The CDR3 DNA reads TGTGCCAGCAGCCCCAATGTGGGCGGGATAGGAGAGCAGTTCTTC.

The J gene is TRBJ1-4, the V gene TRBV5-4; no definite D call. This CDR3 has 15 residues. Germline CDR1 reads SGHNT; CDR2 reads YYREEE (reference sequence). V dropped 4 bases and J dropped 6 bases, with 16 bases sitting between them. The CDR3: CASSPGMGEDEKLFF. The CDR3 DNA sequence: TGTGCCAGCAGCCCCGGAATGGGAGAGGATGAAAAACTGTTTTTT.

The gene calls are TRBV7-2 and TRBJ2-3, with a possible D match to TRBD1 (5 bases). The V gene's germline CDR1 is SGHTA and CDR2 FQGNSA. The CDR3 is made up of 12 amino acids. V dropped 6 bases and J dropped 6 bases, with 10 bases sitting between them. The CDR3: CASRQADDTQYF. CDR3 DNA: TGTGCCAGCAGACAGGCCGACGATACGCAGTATTTT.

J is TRBJ2-1 and V is TRBV30; maybe TRBD2 (5 bases). Germline-derived CDR1 and CDR2 are GTSNPN and SVGIG (reference sequence). The CDR3 sequence is 14 residues long. With 0 bases removed from V and 7 bases from J, the gap between germline ends came to 13 bases. This CDR3 reads CAWSVDSLANEQFF. CDR3 nucleotides: TGTGCCTGGAGTGTGGACTCCCTAGCAAATGAGCAGTTCTTC.

This chain uses TRBV14 with TRBJ1-1; tentatively, D is TRBD1 (5 bases). Trimming pared 4 bases from V and 0 bases from J, leaving 15 bases between. CDR1 SGHDN and CDR2 FVKESK come from the germline V gene. The CDR3 consists of 16 residues. CDR3 sequence: CASSPHGTTLNTEAFF. Written as DNA, the CDR3 is TGTGCCAGCAGCCCCCATGGGACCACTCTGAACACTGAAGCTTTCTTT.

On this clone itself: This sample also contains other DNA sequences that code for the same CDR3. This chain links TRBV5-4 with TRBJ1-1; D gene ambiguous. V was clipped by 1 base and J by 1 base, with 8 bases between them. The germline V gene encodes CDR1 SGHNT and CDR2 YYREEE (reference sequence). This CDR3 spans 14 amino acids. The CDR3 DNA sequence: TGTGCCAGCAGCTTGTTTCAGAGGAACACTGAAGCTTTCTTT. As protein: CASSLFQRNTEAFF.

This rearrangement joins TRBV19 to TRBJ2-5; 12 nucleotides align to TRBD2. This CDR3 has 18 amino acids. CDR1 LNHDA and CDR2 SQIVND come from the germline V gene (reference sequence). The V gene end was trimmed by 4 bases and the J gene end by 5 bases; junction bases not matched to a gene: 14. CDR3 DNA: TGTGCCAGTAGTACGGAGGGTCTAGCGGGGGGGAGGGAGGAGACCCAGTACTTC. Its translation is CASSTEGLAGGREETQYF.

The chain recombines TRBV5-1 with TRBJ2-2, with 8 bases matching TRBD1. The CDR3 runs 16 residues. CDR1 is SGHRS, CDR2 YFSETQ, per germline. The trim removed 2 bases at V and 6 bases at J, leaving 9 bases unmatched. DNA for the CDR3: TGCGCCAGCAGCTTAGGAGGCAGGGGGCTTGCCGGGGAGCTGTTTTTT. This gives the protein CASSLGGRGLAGELFF.

This chain links TRBV7-2 with TRBJ1-2; the D gene is possibly TRBD1 (5 bases). The CDR3 length is 13 residues. Trimming took off 2 bases at V and 7 bases at J, with 11 bases between the two ends. Germline CDR1 is SGHTA and CDR2 is FQGNSA. The CDR3 coding sequence is TGTGCCAGCAGCTTAAAGCAGGGATCTGGCTACACCTTC. Translating gives CASSLKQGSGYTF.

The chain has TRBV4-1 and TRBJ2-1, with D tentatively TRBD2 (6 bases). CDR1 and CDR2 from the germline V gene are MGHRA and YSYEKL. Trimming removed 4 bases at V and 3 bases at J, with 19 bases between. This CDR3 spans 17 amino acids. The CDR3 region has the DNA TGCGCCAGCAGCCCATCCACCACCGGGACTTACTACAATGAGCAGTTCTTC. Amino acids: CASSPSTTGTYYNEQFF.

This chain joins TRBV6-1 and TRBJ1-5, with D hard to call. Germline V gives CDR1 MNHNS, CDR2 SASEGT. The CDR3 loop spans 12 amino acids. Trimming removed 7 bases from V and 4 bases from J, with 8 bases in between. CDR3 DNA: TGTGCCAGCACCGTTTATAATCAGCCCCAGCATTTT. It codes for CASTVYNQPQHF.